This T cell receptor beta chain was obtained from a study of OX40 agonist ivuxolimab in advanced cancers. Study-level information: Dose-escalation cases comprised hepatocellular carcinoma, melanoma, renal cell or head and neck cancer.

The germline V gene encodes CDR1 SGHTA and CDR2 FQGTGA. The length of the CDR3 is 14 residues. V gave up 10 bases and J gave up 1 base, with 16 bases separating them. Study conclusions and caveats: At 0.1 to 3.0 mg/kg and by week 6, clonal expansion occurred in CD4+ and CD8+ blood T cells. More expanded clones were seen, on average, in CD8+ T cells than in CD4+.

The assay was immunoSEQ multiplex PCR, and TCRdb's table has in-frame clones only and misses some. The sample consists of some 80,000 clones, roughly 84% of them appearing once. Regarding this clone: Its antigen remains unidentified.

V usage is TRBV7-3 and J usage is TRBJ1-1, with unresolved D. The receptor was isolated from an adult with an advanced solid tumor such as melanoma, head and neck, liver or kidney cancer. This material consisted of CD4+ or CD8+ T cells sorted from blood, taken in a trial of the OX40 agonist ivuxolimab. CDR3 region: CATHRILGNTEAFF. CDR3 nucleotides: TGTGCCACCCATCGGATCTTAGGGAACACTGAAGCTTTCTTT.